This T cell receptor (beta chain) was documented in a study of a mutant IDH1 vaccine in newly diagnosed glioma. Study overall: Most patients had received both radiotherapy and temozolomide, the prior options being radiotherapy, temozolomide, or both.

The CDR3 is made up of 15 amino acids. CDR1 is LNHDA, CDR2 SQIVND, per germline (reference sequence). Trimming cost V 6 bases and J 2 bases, with 16 bases left between them. Time point in this sample: baseline, week 1 (first vaccination visit). Stated treatment: pre-vaccination baseline after standard-of-care therapy. Assay used: immunoSEQ multiplex PCR; TCRdb lists only in-frame clones, some missing. Of around 87,000 clones in the sample, approximately 83% are singletons; the top ten hold under 8%. This TCR came from a woman in her forties or fifties with glioma. V usage is TRBV19 and J usage is TRBJ1-2; D not resolved. This specimen was PBMCs, taken from a glioma patient treated with radiotherapy, temozolomide or both. DNA of the CDR3: TGTGCCAGTAGACTATCGCTGTCCCAAAACTATGGCTACACCTTC. The encoded protein is CASRLSLSQNYGYTF.